This T cell receptor beta chain originates from a study of radiotherapy plus CTLA-4 blockade in lung cancer. General study findings and limits: The study found tumor-derived TCR clones expanded in blood after radiotherapy plus ipilimumab.

As to this clone: The target antigen is unknown.

V dropped 0 bases and J dropped 5; count of bases not matched to a gene: 7. This CDR3 comprises 16 residues. In germline, CDR1 is SNHLY, CDR2 FYNNEI. Assay used: immunoSEQ multiplex PCR; TCRdb lists only in-frame clones, some missing. Among about 56,000 clones listed, roughly 80% were seen once. The chain combines TRBV2 with TRBJ2-5; 9 nucleotides agree with TRBD2. The sequence was collected from a human donor with non-small cell lung cancer who had a complete response to radiotherapy plus ipilimumab. Sequencing used peripheral blood, obtained from a patient treated with radiotherapy plus ipilimumab. In DNA, the CDR3 is TGTGCCAGCAGTGAAGCCCTAGCGGGATTTGGGGAGACCCAGTACTTC. This gives the protein CASSEALAGFGETQYF.